A single sample gave rise to the 20 T cell receptor beta chains below, sequenced in a study of blood T cell repertoires in COVID-19. Clones were read by immunoSEQ multiplex PCR, and TCRdb kept only the in-frame ones, dropping some. Among roughly 250,000 clones listed, roughly nine tenths were seen once. Sequencing was done on a sample of peripheral blood. These receptors were collected from a woman in her 30s with COVID-19, enrolled during active disease.

J is TRBJ2-3 and V is TRBV27; TRBD2 matches at 10 bases. The CDR3 is made up of 20 amino acids. Germline V lookup: CDR1 MNHEY, CDR2 SMNVEV (reference sequence). Trimming took 4 bases from V and 5 from J; bases not matched to a gene: 21. The CDR3 sequence: CASSSSPGRPLAGSIDTQYF. The CDR3, as DNA: TGTGCCAGCAGTTCCTCCCCGGGACGCCCACTAGCGGGGTCGATAGATACGCAGTATTTT.

The rearrangement links TRBV5-1 to TRBJ2-5; 11 bases align to TRBD1. V dropped 0 bases and J dropped 5; count of bases not matched to a gene: 3. This CDR3 has 15 amino acids. CDR1 SGHRS and CDR2 YFSETQ come from the germline V gene. The CDR3, as DNA: TGCGCCAGCAGCTTGGGGACAGGGGGCGAGGAGACCCAGTACTTC. It translates to CASSLGTGGEETQYF.

This chain uses TRBV30 with TRBJ2-7; possibly TRBD2 for D (6 bases). Trimming stripped 5 bases from V and 5 bases from J, with 19 bases between. The CDR3 sequence is 14 residues long. CDR1 GTSNPN and CDR2 SVGIG come from the germline V gene (reference sequence). The CDR3 is CAWWDGAGSHEQYF. CDR3 DNA: TGTGCCTGGTGGGACGGGGCGGGGTCCCACGAGCAGTACTTC.

The chain links TRBV2 to TRBJ1-1; no definite D call. Between the trimmed V and J ends, which lost 4 bases and 6 bases, there was a span of 15 bases. The CDR3 totals 14 residues. The germline V gene encodes CDR1 SNHLY and CDR2 FYNNEI. The DNA for the CDR3 is TGTGCCAGCAGTGTGGTAGTTATGGTCCCTGAAGCTTTCTTT. Protein product: CASSVVVMVPEAFF.

The chain uses TRBV13 and TRBJ2-7, with 9 positions matching TRBD1. This CDR3 spans 14 amino acids. Looked up from germline, CDR1 is PRHDT and CDR2 is FYEKMQ (reference sequence). V trimming: 3 bases; J trimming: 3 bases; junction bases outside the gene matches: 3. For the CDR3, the DNA is TGTGCCAGCAGCTTGACAGGGGGTATCTACGAGCAGTACTTC. As protein: CASSLTGGIYEQYF.

The rearrangement uses TRBV6-5 and TRBJ2-7, with 7 positions matching TRBD1. This CDR3 is 14 amino acids long. Looked up from germline, CDR1 is MNHEY and CDR2 is SVGAGI. V lost 2 bases and J lost 1; bases outside the gene matches: 2. CDR3: CASSYRDSSYEQYF. DNA for the CDR3: TGTGCCAGCAGTTACCGGGACAGTTCCTACGAGCAGTACTTC.

The chain couples TRBV7-9 to TRBJ1-1; D remains unclear. CDR3 length: 11 residues. V lost 4 bases, J lost 5 bases, and 5 bases lay in between. In germline, CDR1 is SEHNR, CDR2 FQNEAQ (reference sequence). For the CDR3, the DNA is TGTGCCAGCAGCTCGGGAACTGAAGCTTTCTTT. This codes for CASSSGTEAFF.

The chain carries TRBV9 and TRBJ2-2, with 7 bases that match TRBD1. The CDR3 extends over 12 amino acids. Trimming at V came to 3 bases and at J to 16 bases, leaving 9 bases not matched to a gene. Germline values: CDR1 SGDLS, CDR2 YYNGEE. CDR3 nucleotide sequence: TGTGCCAGCAGCGCCCACAAAGGGGGCTCGTTTTTT. Translated: CASSAHKGGSFF.

The rearrangement uses TRBV20-1 and TRBJ1-1; D gene ambiguous. Trimming shortened V by 4 bases and J by 4 bases, and 4 bases separated the two germline ends. The CDR3 contains 10 residues. Germline-derived CDR1 and CDR2 are DFQATT and SNEGSKA (reference sequence). CDR3 protein: CSATVTEAFF. CDR3 nucleotide sequence: TGCAGTGCTACGGTCACTGAAGCTTTCTTT.

The J gene is TRBJ2-1, the V gene TRBV29-1; D is unresolved. This CDR3 spans 12 amino acids. The germline CDR1 and CDR2 sequences are SQVTM and ANQGSEA. Between the trimmed V and J ends, which lost 4 bases and 5 bases, there was a span of 9 bases. CDR3 in amino acids: CSVGRSHNEQFF. The CDR3 region has the DNA TGCAGCGTTGGCAGGTCTCACAATGAGCAGTTCTTC.

This clone was recorded only once. The CDR3: CASRPGVRGGYTF. CDR3 nucleotide sequence: TGTGCCAGCAGACCAGGGGTACGAGGCGGCTACACCTTC. The V gene is TRBV7-2, the J gene TRBJ1-2; a weak D match, TRBD1 (6 bases). V lost 6 bases, J lost 8 bases, and 16 bases lay in between. Germline V gene data show CDR1 as SGHTA and CDR2 as FQGNSA. The CDR3 extends over 13 amino acids.

This sequence joins TRBV7-2 and TRBJ2-2, with D perhaps TRBD2 (6 bases). V lost 6 bases and J lost 3, with 11 bases in between. CDR1 is SGHTA and CDR2 is FQGNSA in the germline V gene. The CDR3 sequence is 14 residues long. The CDR3 region has the DNA TGTGCCAGCAGAACCGGGACTCACACCGGGGAGCTGTTTTTT. Translated: CASRTGTHTGELFF.

V is TRBV27 and J is TRBJ2-5; TRBD2 aligns across 8 bases. With V trimmed by 1 base and J by 5 bases, 12 bases remained unmatched. CDR1 is MNHEY, CDR2 SMNVEV, per germline (reference sequence). The CDR3 has 17 amino acids. The CDR3 sequence: CASSLYGPRGEVETQYF. The CDR3 DNA sequence: TGTGCCAGCAGTTTATACGGGCCGCGGGGGGAGGTTGAGACCCAGTACTTC.

The chain is built from TRBV28 and TRBJ1-2; D not resolved. CDR3 length: 13 amino acids. Germline V gene data show CDR1 as MDHEN and CDR2 as SYDVKM. V was clipped by 2 bases and J by 0 bases, with 4 bases between them. The CDR3 coding sequence is TGTGCCAGCAGTTTAGGGCCTAACTATGGCTACACCTTC. This translates into CASSLGPNYGYTF.

The chain combines TRBV27 with TRBJ2-7; TRBD2 might be the D (5 bases). Trimming cost V 4 bases and J 5 bases, with 12 bases left between them. Germline CDR1 reads MNHEY; CDR2 reads SMNVEV (reference sequence). The CDR3 runs to 13 residues. The CDR3: CASSSAWRDEQYF. The CDR3 DNA follows: TGTGCCAGCAGTTCCGCATGGCGGGACGAGCAGTACTTC.

This clone is a singleton in its sample. The chain uses TRBV2 and TRBJ2-4; 10 nucleotides match TRBD1. The CDR3 is 12 amino acids. With 10 bases clipped from V and 8 bases from J, the junction kept 5 bases outside the gene matches. CDR1 is SNHLY, CDR2 FYNNEI, per germline. The CDR3 reads CATGQGVHIQYF. The CDR3 DNA reads as TGTGCCACCGGACAGGGGGTGCACATTCAGTACTTC.

The V call is TRBV12-5, the J call TRBJ2-7, with D maybe TRBD1 (6 bases). This CDR3 is built from 12 residues. Between the trimmed V and J ends, which lost 3 bases and 7 bases, there was a span of 10 bases. Germline-derived CDR1 and CDR2 are LGHNT and FRNRAP. The CDR3, as DNA: TGTGCTAGTGGTTTTCTGGGGGCGGAGCAGTACTTC. This gives the protein CASGFLGAEQYF.

Only a few counts were recorded for this clone. The chain is built from TRBV29-1 and TRBJ1-4; 9 bases are a match to TRBD1. Germline V lookup: CDR1 SQVTM, CDR2 ANQGSEA. After removal of 7 bases from V and 5 bases from J, the junction contained 5 bases not matched to a gene. This CDR3 is built from 13 residues. This CDR3 reads CSAFGTGNEKLFF. The CDR3, as DNA: TGCAGCGCCTTTGGGACAGGGAATGAAAAACTGTTTTTT.

V usage is TRBV5-6 and J usage is TRBJ2-7, with TRBD1 identical over 7 bases. There are 13 residues in the CDR3. Germline values: CDR1 SGHDT, CDR2 YYEEEE. J was trimmed by 2 bases and V by 6 bases; bases with no gene match: 5. This chain's CDR3 is CASTYGQAYEQYF. CDR3 DNA sequence: TGTGCCAGCACCTACGGACAGGCCTACGAGCAGTACTTC.

The chain recombines TRBV6-4 with TRBJ2-1; 9 nucleotides align to TRBD1. J lost 5 bases, V lost 5 bases, and 7 bases had no gene match. The germline V gene has CDR1 MRHNA and CDR2 SNTAGT. The CDR3 runs 15 residues. The CDR3 region has the DNA TGTGCCAGCAGTACTCGGGGGACAGGGAACAATGAGCAGTTCTTC. Amino acid sequence: CASSTRGTGNNEQFF.